This TCR beta chain was observed in a study of early T cells in non-severe SARS-CoV-2 infection. Across the whole study: Sequencing targeted bulk RNA from unsorted whole blood, leaving chains unpaired. Whole-study findings and limits: Private and CD4 specificities were missed by VDJdb matching, skewed to anti-spike CD8.

This clonotype was observed a few times. The antigen is not known. The junction shows a germline mismatch at one end, possibly a read error. Individual cDNA molecules were tagged with unique molecular identifiers. TCRdb used MiXCR to reprocess the 5' RACE reads, holding one entry per CDR3 protein. The table includes some 30,000 distinct CDR3 sequences, approximately 4.2% detected once. The CDR3 is 20 amino acids. CDR1 SQVTM and CDR2 ANQGSEA come from the germline V gene. The chain uses TRBV29-1 and TRBJ2-1, with TRBD1 as a possible D gene (6 bases). The TCR sequence derives from an adult who was a healthcare worker with PCR-confirmed SARS-CoV-2 infection or an uninfected control (not recorded which). The sequenced sample consisted of whole blood. In DNA, the CDR3 is TGCAGCGTTGAAGGAATTTGGACAGACAATTCACCCGATTCCTTCAATGAGCAGTTCTTC. It codes for CSVEGIWTDNSPDSFNEQFF.